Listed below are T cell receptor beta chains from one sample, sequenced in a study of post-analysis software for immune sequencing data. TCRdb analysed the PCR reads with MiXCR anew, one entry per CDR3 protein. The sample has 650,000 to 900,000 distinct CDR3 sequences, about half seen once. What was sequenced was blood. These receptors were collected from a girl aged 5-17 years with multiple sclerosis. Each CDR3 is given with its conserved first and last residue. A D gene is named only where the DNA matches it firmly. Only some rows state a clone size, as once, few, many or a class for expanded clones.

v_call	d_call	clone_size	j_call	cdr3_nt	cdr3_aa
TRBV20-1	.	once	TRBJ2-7	TGCAGTGCTAGAAAGGGCCAGACCTACGAGCAGTACTTC	CSARKGQTYEQYF
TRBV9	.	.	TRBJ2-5	TGTGCCAGCAGCCCCCGGGCTCGAGAGACCCAGTACTTC	CASSPRARETQYF
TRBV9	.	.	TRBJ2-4	TGTGCCAGCAGCGTAATGAGCGGGCAGGGGGGGGACATTCAGTACTTC	CASSVMSGQGGDIQYF
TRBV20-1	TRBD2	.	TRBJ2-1	TGCAGTGCTAGAGATCCTAGCGGGAGTCCCAATGAGCAGTTCTTC	CSARDPSGSPNEQFF
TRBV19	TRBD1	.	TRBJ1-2	TGTGCCAGTAGTATTTCAGGGGGCCATACTAACTATGGCTACACCTTC	CASSISGGHTNYGYTF
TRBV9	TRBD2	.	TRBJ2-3	TGTGCCAGCAGCGAAATAGCGGGAGGGCCAGGGGATACGCAGTATTTT	CASSEIAGGPGDTQYF
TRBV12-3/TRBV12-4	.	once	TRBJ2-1	TGTGCCAGCAGTTTAGGCAGGAGGGATCAGTTCTTC	CASSLGRRDQFF
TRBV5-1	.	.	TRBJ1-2	TGCGCCAGCAGCTTGGGCACCCAAAGAATCACAGGCTTTAACTATGGCTACACCTTC	CASSLGTQRITGFNYGYTF
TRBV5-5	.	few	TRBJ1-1	TGTGCCAGCAGCTTGGGGCAGGGTAGATTCGCTGAAGCTTTCTTT	CASSLGQGRFAEAFF
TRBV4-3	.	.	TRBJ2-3	TGCGCCAGCAGCCAAGATTATATGCGGGACGTATCAGATACGCAGTATTTT	CASSQDYMRDVSDTQYF
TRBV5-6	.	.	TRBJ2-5	TGTGCCACTATCTATAGGGAGACCCAGTACTTC	CATIYRETQYF
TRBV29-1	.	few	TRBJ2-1	TGCAGCGTTGAAACCGGGTCCCCCAATGAGCAGTTCTTC	CSVETGSPNEQFF
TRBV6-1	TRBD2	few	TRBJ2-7	TGTGCCAGCAGTGAAATGACTAGCGGAGTGGGGTCCTACGAGCAGTACTTC	CASSEMTSGVGSYEQYF
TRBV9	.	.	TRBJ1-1	TGTGCCAGCAGCGTAGGCGGGAGAACTGAAGCTTTCTTT	CASSVGGRTEAFF
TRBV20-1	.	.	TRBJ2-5	TGCAGTGCCGGGGGTCTGTGGGAGGAAACCCAAGAGACCCAGTACTTC	CSAGGLWEETQETQYF
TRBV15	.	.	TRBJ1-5	TGTGCCACCAGCAGAGATCTAACAGCGAGCAATCAGCCCCAGCATTTT	CATSRDLTASNQPQHF
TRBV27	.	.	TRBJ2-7	TGTGCCAGCAGTTTATCGGACAGCTCCTACGAGCAGTACTTC	CASSLSDSSYEQYF
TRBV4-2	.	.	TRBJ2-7	TGTGCCAGCAGCCAATCACTAGTGGGGGGCGCGAGCTCCTACGAGCAGTACTTC	CASSQSLVGGASSYEQYF
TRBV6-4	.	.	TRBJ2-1	TGTGCCAGCAGTGACGCCCACAATGAGCAGTTCTTC	CASSDAHNEQFF
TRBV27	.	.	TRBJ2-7	TGTGCCAGCAGACTTAACAGGGTCTCCGAGCAGTACTTC	CASRLNRVSEQYF
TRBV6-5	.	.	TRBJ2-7	TGTGCCAGCAGTTCCACCACTAGCCCGATCGACTACGAGCAGTACTTC	CASSSTTSPIDYEQYF
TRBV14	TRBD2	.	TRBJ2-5	TGTGCCAGCAGCCAAGCCGGACTAGAGGGGGAGACCCAGTACTTC	CASSQAGLEGETQYF
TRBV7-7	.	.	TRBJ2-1	TGTGCTAGCAGCCCCGATAACGGCGCCTACAATGAGCAGTTCTTC	CASSPDNGAYNEQFF
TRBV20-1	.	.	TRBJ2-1	TGCAGTGCTAGGGCAGGGGAAGTGGCCCACGGTGAGCAGTTCTTC	CSARAGEVAHGEQFF
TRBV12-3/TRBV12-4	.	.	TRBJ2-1	TGTGCCAGCAGTTTAAGTGGGACCCAGCAGTTCTTC	CASSLSGTQQFF
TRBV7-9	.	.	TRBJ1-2	TGTGCCAGCAGCTCACCACGGACAGTAGCTAACTATGGCTACACCTTC	CASSSPRTVANYGYTF
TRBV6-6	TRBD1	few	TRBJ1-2	TGTGCCAGCAGTCAACCCGCTCGGGACAGGGGCTACGGCTACACCTTC	CASSQPARDRGYGYTF
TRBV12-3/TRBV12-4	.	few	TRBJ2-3	TGTGCCAGCAGGCCGGGACCCCTCACGGATACGCAGTATTTT	CASRPGPLTDTQYF
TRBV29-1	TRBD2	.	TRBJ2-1	TGCAGCGTTGAAGATGTGGCGGGAGTGTGGCAGTTCTTC	CSVEDVAGVWQFF
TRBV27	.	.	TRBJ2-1	TGTGCCAGCAGTTTATCGGTGCTAGGTGAGCAGTTCTTC	CASSLSVLGEQFF
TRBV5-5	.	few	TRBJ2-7	TGTGCCAGCAGCTCTTCTGGGGGGTACTCCTACGAGCAGTACTTC	CASSSSGGYSYEQYF
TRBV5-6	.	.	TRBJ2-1	TGTGCCAGCAGCTTGGAGGCAGACAATGAGCAGTTCTTC	CASSLEADNEQFF
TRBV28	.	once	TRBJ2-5	TGTGCCAGCAGTTTAAATCCAGGGCGGGAGACCCAGTACTTC	CASSLNPGRETQYF
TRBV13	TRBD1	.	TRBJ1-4	TGTGCCAGCAGCTCGCCTATCCAGGGGGTTAATGAAAAACTGTTTTTT	CASSSPIQGVNEKLFF
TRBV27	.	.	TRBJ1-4	TGTGCCAGCAGTTTATACGGCGGAGCAACTAATGAAAAACTGTTTTTT	CASSLYGGATNEKLFF
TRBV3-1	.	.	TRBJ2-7	TGTGCCAGCAGCCAGGATCCCAAGGGATACGAGCAGTACTTC	CASSQDPKGYEQYF
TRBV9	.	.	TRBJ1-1	TGTGCCAGCAGTGAATATACGGGGCTTGAAGCTTTCTTT	CASSEYTGLEAFF
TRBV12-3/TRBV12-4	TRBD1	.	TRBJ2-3	TGTGCCAGCAGACCAGGGGGCGGTAGCACAGATGCGCAGTATTTT	CASRPGGGSTDAQYF
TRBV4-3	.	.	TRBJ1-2	TGCGCCAGCAGCCAAGCCCCCCCCCGGGGGTACGGTGTCTATGGCTACACCTTC	CASSQAPPRGYGVYGYTF
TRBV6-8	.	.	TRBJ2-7	TGTGCCAGCAGGGATGAGGGTTACAGGGAGACCTACGAGCAGTACTTC	CASRDEGYRETYEQYF
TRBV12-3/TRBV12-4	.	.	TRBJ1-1	TGTGCCAGCAGGAAAGGACGGGTAGGGGCTGAAGCTTTCTTT	CASRKGRVGAEAFF
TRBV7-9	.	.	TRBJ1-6	TGTGCCAGCAGCTTAGTTCAGGGGTATAATTCACCCCTCCACTTT	CASSLVQGYNSPLHF
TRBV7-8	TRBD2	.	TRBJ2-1	TGTGCCAGCAGCTTACAGCGGGAGGCCAGGAATGAGCAGTTCTTC	CASSLQREARNEQFF
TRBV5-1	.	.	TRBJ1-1	TGCGCCAGCAGCTCCCTACCGGGGTCGGAGGGAGCTTTCTTT	CASSSLPGSEGAFF
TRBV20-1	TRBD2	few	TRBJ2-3	TGCAGTGCTAGAGACCTCCCGATGACTAGCGGCACAGATACGCAGTATTTT	CSARDLPMTSGTDTQYF
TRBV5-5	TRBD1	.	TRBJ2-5	TGTGCCAGCAGCCAGCCAATGGGACAGGGGGCAGGAGAGCAGTACTTC	CASSQPMGQGAGEQYF
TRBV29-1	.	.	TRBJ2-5	TGCAGCGTTGGGAGGAAAGAGACCCAGTACTTC	CSVGRKETQYF
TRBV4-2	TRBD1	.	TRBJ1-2	TGTGCCAGCAGCAGTTCATCAGGGGGCCGCTATGGCTACACCTTC	CASSSSSGGRYGYTF
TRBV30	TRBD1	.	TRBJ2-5	TGTGCCTGGAGGGACAGGGAGAACCAAGAGACCCAGTACTTC	CAWRDRENQETQYF
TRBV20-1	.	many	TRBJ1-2	TGCAGTGCCAGAGATCCGGTTCGCGGCTACACCTTC	CSARDPVRGYTF
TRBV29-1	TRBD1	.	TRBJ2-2	TGCAGCGTTAAGGGACAGGTTAACACCGGGGAGCTGTTTTTT	CSVKGQVNTGELFF
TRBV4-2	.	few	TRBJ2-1	TGTGCCAGCAGCCAAGGTCCCATCCCAGGGAATGAGCAGTTCTTC	CASSQGPIPGNEQFF
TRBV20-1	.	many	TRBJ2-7	TGCAGTGCAAGGAGGGGGTACGAGCAGTACTTC	CSARRGYEQYF
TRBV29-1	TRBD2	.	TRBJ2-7	TGCAGCGTTGAATGGGAGGGAGGGCCCCCCTACGAGCAGTACTTC	CSVEWEGGPPYEQYF
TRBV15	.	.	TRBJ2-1	TGTGCCACCAGCGAACGGGGGCAGGGGTTCGATGAGCAGTTCTTC	CATSERGQGFDEQFF